A selection of T cell receptor beta chains follows, all from one sample in a study of T cells after yellow fever vaccination. Using its own MiXCR run on the 5' RACE reads, TCRdb lists one record per CDR3 protein. The repertoire holds 500,000 to 650,000 distinct CDR3 sequences, with more than 9% as singletons. The sequencing here drew on PBMCs, taken on the day of the yellow fever booster vaccination. The receptors here all came from a man aged 25 to 40 who received the YFV17D yellow fever vaccine. Both conserved end residues are part of each CDR3. Fields, in order: V gene, J gene, CDR3 protein.

>TRBV5-1|TRBJ2-1
CASSLHLLAGGSKTAYNEQFF
>TRBV6-5|TRBJ2-1
CASSYVQGAGNEQFF
>TRBV7-3|TRBJ2-1
CASSSADRDPYNEQFF
>TRBV29-1|TRBJ2-7
CSVELAGGDVYEQYF
>TRBV9|TRBJ2-1
CASSDDPGGEQFF
>TRBV7-8|TRBJ2-7
CASSFPGRITRKRYEQYF
>TRBV6-1|TRBJ2-7
CASRGSGDYEQYF
>TRBV19|TRBJ2-5
CASGSGATRYQETQYF
>TRBV11-2|TRBJ1-2
CASSRTGADYGYTF
>TRBV5-1|TRBJ2-7
CASSCPPQGGCYEQYF
>TRBV10-3|TRBJ2-4
CAIASEGYIQYF
>TRBV5-1|TRBJ2-7
CASTIGQSYEQYF
>TRBV5-1|TRBJ2-1
CASGIGLVYNEQFF
>TRBV20-1|TRBJ2-7
CSAARSLDEQYF
>TRBV12-5|TRBJ2-3
CASGLAGTVGDTDTQYF
>TRBV5-1|TRBJ2-5
CASSSQGAVEETQYF
>TRBV7-8|TRBJ2-7
CASSLRDRKYEQYF
>TRBV24-1|TRBJ2-3
CATSDRQHTDTQYF
>TRBV23-1|TRBJ2-7
CASSETGRYYEQYF
>TRBV12-3/TRBV12-4|TRBJ2-7
CASTLSGINSYEQYF
>TRBV12-3/TRBV12-4|TRBJ2-1
CASTLGTSGLSSYNEQFF
>TRBV14|TRBJ2-7
CASSRWVGGLHEQYF
>TRBV15|TRBJ2-6
CATSRDIADSGANVLTF
>TRBV12-3/TRBV12-4|TRBJ1-1
CASSSQTVATEAFF
>TRBV9|TRBJ2-3
CASSLATFRTELTSTDTQYF
>TRBV27|TRBJ2-7
CASSLASARPPIYEQYF
>TRBV6-2/TRBV6-3|TRBJ2-5
CASRPRQGWEETQYF
>TRBV3-1|TRBJ2-5
CASSQVAGTSGSGTQYF
>TRBV20-1|TRBJ2-3
CSAFLAGGTDTQYF
>TRBV5-6|TRBJ2-7
CASSLVDEQYF
>TRBV5-6|TRBJ2-7
CASSLTGAPGDYEQYF
>TRBV12-3/TRBV12-4|TRBJ2-5
CASSLGVTSDLGETQYF
>TRBV5-1|TRBJ2-7
CASTSSGSYEQYF
>TRBV6-5|TRBJ1-1
CASSYSPFPVANTEAFF
>TRBV12-3/TRBV12-4|TRBJ1-2
CASSWDRSPFSTSNYGYTF
>TRBV4-3|TRBJ2-5
CASSRTRENRETQYF
>TRBV6-2/TRBV6-3|TRBJ2-7
CASSYGVKEYF
>TRBV28|TRBJ2-1
CASTLRKQGYNEQFF
>TRBV7-3|TRBJ2-1
CASSLEGGGYNEHFF
>TRBV5-4|TRBJ2-7
CASSFGGGGNYEQYF
>TRBV18|TRBJ2-1
CASSPRTSGLDEQFF